These 16 T cell receptor beta chains were all obtained from the same sample, sequenced in a study of T cells expressing NK-cell markers. TCRdb re-called the 5' RACE reads and gives one entry per CDR3 protein, without DNA. Its table records hundreds of thousands of distinct CDR3 sequences. The source material was blood T cells: a sorted CD56 or NKG2C T cell subset, CD4+ or CD8+ T cells, or bulk PBMC T cells (not recorded which). The source is a man between 18 and 29 years old in good health.

The chain recombines TRBV18 with TRBJ2-3; the TCRdb call, TRBD2, lacks DNA for checking. CDR3 size: 15 residues. Germline V gene sequence: CDR1 KGHSH, CDR2 LQKENI. CDR3 sequence: CASSQAGAATDTQYF.

The V gene is TRBV4-1, the J gene TRBJ2-3; lacking DNA, the TRBD2 call made by TCRdb goes unchecked. The germline CDR1 and CDR2 sequences are MGHRA and YSYEKL. CDR3 length: 16 amino acids. The CDR3 here is CASSQDLAGSADTQYF.

The chain uses TRBV10-3 and TRBJ1-1. The CDR3 is 14 residues long. CDR1 and CDR2 (germline): ENHRY, SYGVKD. The CDR3 region is CAISELVTEGEAFF.

The V gene is TRBV6-5, the J gene TRBJ2-1; TCRdb calls TRBD2, which cannot be checked without DNA. The CDR3 loop spans 15 amino acids. The V gene's germline CDR1 is MNHEY and CDR2 SVGAGI. This chain's CDR3 is CASSYSGPSHGEQFF.

V gene TRBV20-1 combines with J gene TRBJ2-1; the TCRdb call, TRBD2, lacks DNA for checking. Germline V gives CDR1 DFQATT, CDR2 SNEGSKA (reference sequence). The CDR3 has 14 amino acids. The CDR3 here is CSVNPGGPRNEQFF.

The chain employs TRBV28 and TRBJ2-1. The germline V gene has CDR1 MDHEN and CDR2 SYDVKM. The CDR3 has 12 amino acids. The CDR3 region is CASSEPSRSGFF. Combining the CDR3 with reference TRBV28 and TRBJ2-1 gives the whole variable domain DVKVTQSSRYLVKRTGEKVFLECVQDMDHENMFWYRQDPGLGLRLIYFSYDVKMKEKGDIPEGYSVSREKKERFSLILESASTNQTSMYLCASSEPSRSGFFGPGTRLTVL.

The rearrangement joins TRBV28 to TRBJ1-2; TCRdb reports TRBD1, a call that lacks DNA to check it against. CDR1 MDHEN and CDR2 SYDVKM come from the germline V gene. The CDR3 totals 14 residues. The CDR3 loop is CASSITGTAYGYTF.

The chain is built from TRBV5-4 and TRBJ2-1; absent DNA, TCRdb's TRBD2 call cannot be checked. The CDR3 length is 14 residues. Germline CDR1 is SGHNT and CDR2 is YYREEE (reference sequence). CDR3 in amino acids: CAITVAGVIDEQFF. Full variable domain (outside the CDR3, taken from reference TRBV5-4 and TRBJ2-1): ETGVTQSPTHLIKTRGQQVTLRCSSQSGHNTVSWYQQALGQGPQFIFQYYREEENGRGNFPPRFSGLQFPNYSSELNVNALELDDSALYLCAITVAGVIDEQFFGPGTRLTVL.

V is TRBV7-8 and J is TRBJ2-3; TCRdb outputs TRBD2, but without DNA this stays unchecked. The CDR3 is made up of 16 amino acids. Per the germline V gene, CDR1 is SGHVS and CDR2 is FQNEAQ. The CDR3 protein is CALGTSNQPSTDTQYF.

The rearrangement joins TRBV5-1 to TRBJ2-2; no DNA is available, so the TRBD1 call from TCRdb remains unchecked. CDR3 size: 15 residues. The germline V gene has CDR1 SGHRS and CDR2 YFSETQ. Here the CDR3 reads CASSRYDRDTGELFF.

The chain uses TRBV5-5 and TRBJ1-2; TCRdb picks TRBD1, but there is no DNA to check that call. Germline V gene data show CDR1 as SGHKS and CDR2 as YYEKEE (reference sequence). This CDR3 has 15 amino acids. The CDR3 spells CASSLSLAVDYGYTF.

V gene TRBV5-5 combines with J gene TRBJ1-6. The germline CDR1 and CDR2 sequences are SGHKS and YYEKEE (reference sequence). The CDR3 length is 14 residues. CDR3 residues: CASSQIFGNSPLHF.

The chain is built from TRBV5-1 and TRBJ2-1. The CDR3 contains 15 residues. The V gene's germline CDR1 is SGHRS and CDR2 YFSETQ. This CDR3 is CASSLEVGVYNEQFF.

The chain links TRBV11-1 to TRBJ2-1; TCRdb's assignment of TRBD1 cannot be checked, as there is no DNA. CDR1 is SGHAT and CDR2 is FQDESV in the germline V gene (reference sequence). The CDR3 sequence is 19 residues long. CDR3 sequence reads: CASSLIIRDRGFSYNEQFF.

The rearrangement joins TRBV29-1 to TRBJ2-1; without DNA, the TCRdb call of TRBD1 cannot be checked. This CDR3 contains 12 residues. Germline-derived CDR1 and CDR2 are SQVTM and ANQGSEA. This chain's CDR3 is CSVVPSAHEQFF.

The gene calls are TRBV13 and TRBJ2-3; TCRdb picks TRBD2, but there is no DNA to check that call. Per the germline V gene, CDR1 is PRHDT and CDR2 is FYEKMQ (reference sequence). The CDR3 contains 22 residues. This chain's CDR3 is CASSLRDSLRADLAESTDTQYF.